The TCR beta chain described here comes from a study of cytomegalovirus exposure and HLA in healthy donors. Across the study: In an early release, HLA-typed donors contributed roughly 85 million unique TCR sequences. Study-wide findings and caveats: A later analysis found TCR association rates differed by HLA locus, highest for DRB1 and lowest for HLA-C.

Those who donated were healthy bone marrow donors. The PCR made use of 60 Vbeta and 13 Jbeta primers. Generated by immunoSEQ multiplex PCR, the TCRdb table keeps only in-frame clones and is missing some. In the table there are about 120,000 clones, 65% to 80% of which are singletons. Concerning this clone: The antigen remains undetermined.

The TCR was taken from a man aged 25 to 45 in good health and CMV-seropositive. The sample consisted of PBMCs.

In nucleotides, the CDR3 is TGCGCCAGCAGTGAGTCTCCCCTTATAGTACATGGCTACACCTTC. Translated: CASSESPLIVHGYTF. The genes are TRBV10-2 and TRBJ1-2; no definite D call. The CDR3 length is 15 residues. From germline, CDR1 is WSHSY and CDR2 SAAADI. Trimming took off 0 bases at V and 6 bases at J, with 14 bases between the two ends.